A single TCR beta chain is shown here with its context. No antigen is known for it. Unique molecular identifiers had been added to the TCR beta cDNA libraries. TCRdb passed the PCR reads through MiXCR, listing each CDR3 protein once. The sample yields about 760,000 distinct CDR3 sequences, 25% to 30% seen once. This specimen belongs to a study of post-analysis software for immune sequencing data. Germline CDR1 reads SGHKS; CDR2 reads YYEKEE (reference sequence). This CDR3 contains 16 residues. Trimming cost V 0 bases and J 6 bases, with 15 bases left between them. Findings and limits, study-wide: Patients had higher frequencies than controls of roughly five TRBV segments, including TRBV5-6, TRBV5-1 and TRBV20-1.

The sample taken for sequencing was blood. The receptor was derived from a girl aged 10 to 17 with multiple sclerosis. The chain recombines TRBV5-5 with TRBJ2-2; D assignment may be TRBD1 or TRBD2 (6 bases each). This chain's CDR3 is CASSLDWGARAGELFF. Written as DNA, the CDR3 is TGTGCCAGCAGCTTGGACTGGGGGGCGCGAGCCGGGGAGCTGTTTTTT.